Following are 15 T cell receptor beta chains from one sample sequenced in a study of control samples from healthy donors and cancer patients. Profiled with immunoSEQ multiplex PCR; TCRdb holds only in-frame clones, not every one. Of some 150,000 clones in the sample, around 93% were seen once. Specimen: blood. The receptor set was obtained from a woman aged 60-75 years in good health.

CDR3 region: CASSHDRGSTEAFF. The CDR3 bases are TGTGCCAGCTCACACGACAGGGGTTCCACTGAAGCTTTCTTT. J is TRBJ1-1 and V is TRBV18, with TRBD1 identical over 8 bases. The V and J ends lost 4 bases and 4 bases, in that order; junction bases with no gene match: 5. The CDR3 length is 14 residues. The germline gives CDR1 KGHSH, CDR2 LQKENI.

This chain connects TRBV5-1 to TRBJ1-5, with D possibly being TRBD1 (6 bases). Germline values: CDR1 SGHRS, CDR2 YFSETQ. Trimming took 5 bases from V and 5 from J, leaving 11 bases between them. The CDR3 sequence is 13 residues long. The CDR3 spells CASSGGADQPQHF. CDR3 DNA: TGCGCCAGCAGTGGGGGGGCCGATCAGCCCCAGCATTTT.

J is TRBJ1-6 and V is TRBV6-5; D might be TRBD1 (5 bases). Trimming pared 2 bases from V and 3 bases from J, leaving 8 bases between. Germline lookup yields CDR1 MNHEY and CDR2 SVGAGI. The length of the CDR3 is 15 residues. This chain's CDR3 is CASSYNRHYNSPLHF. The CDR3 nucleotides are TGTGCCAGCAGTTACAACAGGCACTATAATTCACCCCTCCACTTT.

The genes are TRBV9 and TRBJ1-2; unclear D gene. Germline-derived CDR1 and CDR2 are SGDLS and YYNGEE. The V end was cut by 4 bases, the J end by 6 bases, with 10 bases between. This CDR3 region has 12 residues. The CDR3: CASSNRADGYTF. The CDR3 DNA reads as TGTGCCAGCAGCAACCGGGCCGATGGCTACACCTTC.

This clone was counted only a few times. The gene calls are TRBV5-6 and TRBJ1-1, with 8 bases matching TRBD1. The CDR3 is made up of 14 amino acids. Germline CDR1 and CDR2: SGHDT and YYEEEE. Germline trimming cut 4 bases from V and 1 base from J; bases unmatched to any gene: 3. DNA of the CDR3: TGTGCCAGCAGCCTGGACAGGGCGAACACTGAAGCTTTCTTT. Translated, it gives CASSLDRANTEAFF.

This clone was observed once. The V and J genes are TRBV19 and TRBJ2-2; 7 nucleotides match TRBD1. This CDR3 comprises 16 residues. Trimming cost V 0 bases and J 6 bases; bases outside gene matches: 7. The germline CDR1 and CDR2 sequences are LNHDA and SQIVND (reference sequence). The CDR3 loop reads CASSIDLTGLAGELFF. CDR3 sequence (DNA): TGTGCCAGTAGTATAGACCTGACAGGGCTCGCCGGGGAGCTGTTTTTT.

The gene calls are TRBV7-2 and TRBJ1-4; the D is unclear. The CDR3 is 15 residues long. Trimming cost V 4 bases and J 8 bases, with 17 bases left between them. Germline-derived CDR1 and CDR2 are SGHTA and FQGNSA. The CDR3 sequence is CASSSRPTLGEKLFF. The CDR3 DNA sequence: TGTGCCAGCAGCTCCCGGCCTACCCTGGGCGAAAAACTGTTTTTT.

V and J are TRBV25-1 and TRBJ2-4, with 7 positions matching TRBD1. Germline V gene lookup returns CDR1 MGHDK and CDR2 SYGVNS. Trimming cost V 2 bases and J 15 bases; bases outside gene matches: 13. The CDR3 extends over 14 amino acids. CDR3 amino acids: CASSEPPERGGLYF. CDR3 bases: TGTGCCAGCAGTGAACCCCCCGAAAGAGGGGGCTTGTACTTC.

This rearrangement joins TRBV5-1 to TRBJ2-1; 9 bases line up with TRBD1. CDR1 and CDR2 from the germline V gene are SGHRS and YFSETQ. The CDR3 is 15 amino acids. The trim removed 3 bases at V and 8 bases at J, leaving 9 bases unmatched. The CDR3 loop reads CASSSGQGGVDEQFF. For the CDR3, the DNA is TGCGCCAGCAGCTCGGGACAGGGTGGAGTGGATGAGCAGTTCTTC. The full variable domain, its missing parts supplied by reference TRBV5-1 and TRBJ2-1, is KAGVTQTPRYLIKTRGQQVTLSCSPISGHRSVSWYQQTPGQGLQFLFEYFSETQRNKGNFPGRFSGRQFSNSRSEMNVSTLELGDSALYLCASSSGQGGVDEQFFGPGTRLTVL.

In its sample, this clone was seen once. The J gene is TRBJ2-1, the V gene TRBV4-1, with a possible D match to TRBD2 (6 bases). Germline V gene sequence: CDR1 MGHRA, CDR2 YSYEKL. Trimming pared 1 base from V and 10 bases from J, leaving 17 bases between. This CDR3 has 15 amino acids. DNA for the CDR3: TGCGCCAGCAGCCAAGTCTCTTATTCGGGGGAGGAGCAGTTCTTC. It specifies CASSQVSYSGEEQFF.

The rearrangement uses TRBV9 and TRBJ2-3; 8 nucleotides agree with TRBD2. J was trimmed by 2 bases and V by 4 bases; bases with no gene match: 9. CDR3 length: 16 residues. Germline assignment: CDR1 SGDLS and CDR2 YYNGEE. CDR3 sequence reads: CASSPLAGGPTDTQYF. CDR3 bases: TGTGCCAGCAGCCCCCTTGCGGGGGGCCCCACAGATACGCAGTATTTT. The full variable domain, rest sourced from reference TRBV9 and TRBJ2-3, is DSGVTQTPKHLITATGQRVTLRCSPRSGDLSVYWYQQSLDQGLQFLIQYYNGEERAKGNILERFSAQQFPDLHSELNLSSLELGDSALYFCASSPLAGGPTDTQYFGPGTRLTVL.

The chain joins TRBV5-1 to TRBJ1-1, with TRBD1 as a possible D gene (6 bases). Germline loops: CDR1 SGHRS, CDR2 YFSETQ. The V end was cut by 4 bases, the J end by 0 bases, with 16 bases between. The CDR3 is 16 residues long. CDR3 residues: CASSAPNRDVNTEAFF. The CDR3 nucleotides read TGCGCCAGCAGCGCTCCGAACAGGGATGTGAACACTGAAGCTTTCTTT.

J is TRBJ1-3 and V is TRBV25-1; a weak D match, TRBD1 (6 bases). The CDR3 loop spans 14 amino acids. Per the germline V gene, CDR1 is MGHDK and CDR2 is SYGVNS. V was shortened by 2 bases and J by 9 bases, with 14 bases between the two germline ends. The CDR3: CASSELGGLGTIYF. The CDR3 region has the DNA TGTGCCAGCAGTGAACTGGGGGGGCTGGGCACCATATATTTT.

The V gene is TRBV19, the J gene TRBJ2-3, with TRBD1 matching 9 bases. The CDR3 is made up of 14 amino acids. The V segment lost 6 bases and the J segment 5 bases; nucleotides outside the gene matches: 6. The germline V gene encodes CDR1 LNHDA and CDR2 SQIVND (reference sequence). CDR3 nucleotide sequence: TGTGCCAGTAGGGTGGACAGGGGAAGAGATACGCAGTATTTT. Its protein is CASRVDRGRDTQYF. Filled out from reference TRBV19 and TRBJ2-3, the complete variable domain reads DGGITQSPKYLFRKEGQNVTLSCEQNLNHDAMYWYRQDPGQGLRLIYYSQIVNDFQKGDIAEGYSVSREKKESFPLTVTSAQKNPTAFYLCASRVDRGRDTQYFGPGTRLTVL.

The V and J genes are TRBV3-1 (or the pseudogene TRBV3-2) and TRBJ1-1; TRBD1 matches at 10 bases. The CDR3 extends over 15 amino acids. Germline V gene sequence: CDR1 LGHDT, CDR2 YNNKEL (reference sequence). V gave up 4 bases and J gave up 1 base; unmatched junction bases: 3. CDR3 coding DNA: TGTGCCAGCAGCCGCCGGGACAGGGGGAACACTGAAGCTTTCTTT. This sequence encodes CASSRRDRGNTEAFF.